These T cell receptor beta chains were read from a single sample in a study of cytomegalovirus exposure and HLA in healthy donors. The method was immunoSEQ multiplex PCR; TCRdb's version includes in-frame clones alone and lacks a portion of them. The sample gives some 190,000 clones, less than 90% of which show up once; about 1.4% is in the top ten. Sequenced input: PBMCs. The receptors come from a girl aged 10 to 17 in good health and CMV-seropositive. Both conserved end residues are part of each CDR3. Each record gives: J gene, D gene, clone size, V gene, CDR3 protein, CDR3 DNA. D genes are given only for firm matches. Clone size, where shown, is once, few, many, or a class for clones that have expanded.

J: TRBJ2-1
D: -
size: -
V: TRBV7-9
CDR3: CASSPPRGRTYNEQFF
DNA: TGTGCCAGCAGCCCGCCCAGGGGGAGGACCTACAATGAGCAGTTCTTC

J: TRBJ1-4
D: -
size: few
V: TRBV7-9
CDR3: CASSFGQGSEKLFF
DNA: TGTGCCAGCAGCTTTGGGCAGGGCAGCGAAAAACTGTTTTTT

J: TRBJ1-2
D: -
size: -
V: TRBV7-9
CDR3: CASSFFAGNYGYTF
DNA: TGTGCCAGCAGCTTTTTTGCGGGGAACTATGGCTACACCTTC

J: TRBJ1-1
D: -
size: -
V: TRBV6-5
CDR3: CASSYSRANTEAFF
DNA: TGTGCCAGCAGTTACTCCCGAGCTAACACTGAAGCTTTCTTT

J: TRBJ1-5
D: -
size: -
V: TRBV6-5
CDR3: CASSSQGNQPQHF
DNA: TGTGCCAGCAGTTCACAGGGAAATCAGCCCCAGCATTTT

J: TRBJ2-7
D: TRBD2
size: -
V: TRBV4-2
CDR3: CASSQGGGGSSYEQYF
DNA: TGTGCCAGCAGCCAAGGGGGCGGGGGGTCATCCTACGAGCAGTACTTC

J: TRBJ2-3
D: TRBD2
size: -
V: TRBV27
CDR3: CASSPGLAGFTDTQYF
DNA: TGTGCCAGCAGTCCGGGACTAGCGGGGTTCACAGATACGCAGTATTTT

J: TRBJ2-7
D: -
size: -
V: TRBV19
CDR3: CASSGRSSLSRGEQYF
DNA: TGTGCCAGTAGTGGACGTTCGTCTTTAAGCAGGGGCGAGCAGTACTTC

J: TRBJ2-7
D: -
size: -
V: TRBV7-6
CDR3: CASSLDQGIGEQYF
DNA: TGTGCCAGCAGCTTAGATCAGGGGATCGGCGAGCAGTACTTC

J: TRBJ2-5
D: -
size: -
V: TRBV5-8
CDR3: CASSLRGSGKGETQYF
DNA: TGTGCCAGCAGCTTACGGGGGTCAGGGAAGGGAGAGACCCAGTACTTC

J: TRBJ1-1
D: -
size: once
V: TRBV7-9
CDR3: CASSLSGIGTEAFF
DNA: TGTGCCAGCAGCTTATCGGGGATCGGCACTGAAGCTTTCTTT

J: TRBJ1-1
D: -
size: once
V: TRBV5-1
CDR3: CASSLAEGRHTEAFF
DNA: TGCGCCAGCAGCTTGGCCGAGGGGAGGCACACTGAAGCTTTCTTT

J: TRBJ2-7
D: TRBD1
size: -
V: TRBV5-5
CDR3: CASRPGQGVHEQYF
DNA: TGTGCCAGCCGACCGGGACAGGGGGTCCACGAGCAGTACTTC

J: TRBJ2-1
D: -
size: -
V: TRBV4-2
CDR3: CASSQEVRGGLNFYEQFF
DNA: TGTGCCAGCAGCCAAGAGGTTCGGGGAGGACTAAACTTCTATGAGCAGTTCTTC

J: TRBJ2-7
D: -
size: few
V: TRBV6-1
CDR3: CASSETGNPNEQYF
DNA: TGTGCCAGCAGTGAAACAGGGAACCCTAACGAGCAGTACTTC

J: TRBJ2-1
D: -
size: -
V: TRBV28
CDR3: CASRPGTGSNNEQFF
DNA: TGTGCCAGCAGACCCGGGACTGGGTCCAACAATGAGCAGTTCTTC

J: TRBJ2-1
D: -
size: -
V: TRBV11-2
CDR3: CASSLGQAGYNEQFF
DNA: TGTGCCAGCAGCTTAGGTCAGGCCGGCTACAATGAGCAGTTCTTC

J: TRBJ2-7
D: TRBD1
size: few
V: TRBV18
CDR3: CASSPLGQSYEQYF
DNA: TGTGCCAGCTCACCCCTGGGACAGTCCTACGAGCAGTACTTC

J: TRBJ1-5
D: TRBD1
size: -
V: TRBV7-9
CDR3: CASSPGGGNQPQHF
DNA: TGTGCCAGCAGTCCAGGGGGTGGCAATCAGCCCCAGCATTTT

J: TRBJ2-5
D: TRBD1
size: -
V: TRBV27
CDR3: CASSYQGQGETQYF
DNA: TGTGCCAGCAGTTATCAGGGACAGGGAGAGACCCAGTACTTC

J: TRBJ2-3
D: -
size: once
V: TRBV6-4
CDR3: CASSSSEGTDTQYF
DNA: TGTGCCAGCTCTTCTAGCGAGGGCACAGATACGCAGTATTTT

J: TRBJ2-7
D: TRBD2
size: -
V: TRBV18
CDR3: CASSPILAGESEQYF
DNA: TGTGCCAGCTCACCCATACTAGCGGGAGAGTCCGAGCAGTACTTC

J: TRBJ2-5
D: TRBD2
size: few
V: TRBV4-1
CDR3: CASSQDGTRGETQYF
DNA: TGCGCCAGCAGCCAAGATGGGACTAGAGGGGAGACCCAGTACTTC

J: TRBJ2-5
D: TRBD2
size: -
V: TRBV11-2
CDR3: CASHLAGEVGTQYF
DNA: TGTGCCAGCCATCTAGCGGGAGAAGTTGGGACCCAGTACTTC

J: TRBJ1-4
D: TRBD1
size: -
V: TRBV4-2
CDR3: CASSRNINWRDRTDEKLFF
DNA: TGTGCCAGCAGCCGAAACATTAATTGGCGGGACAGAACCGACGAAAAACTGTTTTTT